These 14 T cell receptor beta chains came from one sample sequenced in a study of human T cells and chemical hapten exposure. Documented time point: patch test 1, 2 weeks after DPC sensitization. The treatment was: therapeutic diphenylcyclopropenone sensitization with weekly scalp DPC. MiXCR was run by TCRdb on the RACE reads, yielding one entry per CDR3 protein. The sample carries 340,000 or so distinct CDR3 sequences, under 8% recorded once. Material: whole blood, obtained in connection with sensitization to the hapten diphenylcyclopropenone (DPC). These TCRs come from a woman younger than 30 with alopecia areata. Some clones in this sample may be carry-over from other donors' samples.

This clonotype was recorded many times. The rearrangement uses TRBV12-3 or TRBV12-4 and TRBJ2-3; D perhaps matches TRBD2 (6 bases). The V gene lost 10 bases and the J gene lost 7 bases, with 12 bases spanning the gap. This CDR3 is 11 amino acids long. The CDR3 loop is CAIQEGNTQYF. For the CDR3, the DNA is TGTGCCATCCAGGAGGGGAATACGCAGTATTTT.

This clonotype showed up just a few times. V and J are TRBV7-2 and TRBJ1-6; 7 nucleotides agree with TRBD1. Germline lookup yields CDR1 SGHTA and CDR2 FQGNSA. The CDR3 consists of 18 residues. J gave up 3 bases and V 1 base, and 9 bases lay outside the gene matches. CDR3 loop: CASSLDQGDSLYNSPLHF. The CDR3 DNA sequence: TGTGCCAGCAGCTTAGATCAGGGGGACAGCCTCTATAATTCACCCCTCCACTTT.

This clonotype has just a few counts. The V and J genes are TRBV9 and TRBJ1-6; D not resolved. The CDR3 has 14 residues. Germline CDR1 SGDLS, CDR2 YYNGEE. V lost 2 bases to trimming and J lost 4 bases, with 7 bases between them. The CDR3 bases are TGTGCCAGCAGCGTCCGCGCTTATAATTCACCCCTCCACTTT. Its protein is CASSVRAYNSPLHF.

This clonotype occurred many times. The rearrangement joins TRBV6-2 or TRBV6-3 to TRBJ1-1; TRBD1 is a possible D gene (6 bases). Trimming took off 6 bases at V and 11 bases at J, with 16 bases between the two ends. Looked up from germline, CDR1 is MNHEY and CDR2 is SVGEGT. CDR3 size: 12 residues. In DNA form, the CDR3 reads TGTGCCAGCAGCCGCGGACAGTTGGAGGCTTTCTTT. Protein product: CASSRGQLEAFF.

The chain combines TRBV4-3 with TRBJ2-7, with 8 bases identical to TRBD2. With 2 bases clipped from V and 5 bases from J, the junction kept 5 bases outside the gene matches. Germline V lookup: CDR1 LGHNA, CDR2 YSLEER. The CDR3 length is 14 residues. CDR3 sequence: CASSQLGLANEQYF. The CDR3 bases are TGCGCCAGCAGCCAACTAGGACTAGCCAACGAGCAGTACTTC.

This clonotype has only a few counts. The rearrangement links TRBV19 to TRBJ2-2; tentative D call: TRBD1 (6 bases). The germline gives CDR1 LNHDA, CDR2 SQIVND (reference sequence). The CDR3 loop spans 16 amino acids. The V and J ends lost 3 bases and 4 bases respectively, with 15 bases between them. CDR3 in amino acids: CASSILGRGFTGELFF. The DNA for the CDR3 is TGTGCCAGTAGTATCCTGGGCAGGGGATTCACCGGGGAGCTGTTTTTT.

The V gene is TRBV28, the J gene TRBJ2-1; possibly TRBD2 for D (5 bases). The CDR3 contains 13 residues. V was trimmed by 3 bases and J by 9 bases, leaving 12 bases between them. CDR1 is MDHEN and CDR2 is SYDVKM in the germline V gene. CDR3 DNA sequence: TGTGCCAGCAGTTTCGATGGCGGACTTGAGCAGTTCTTC. This codes for CASSFDGGLEQFF.

The chain combines TRBV6-1 with TRBJ1-6; TRBD1 matches at 10 bases. There are 18 residues in the CDR3. V lost 8 bases, J lost 6 bases, and 16 bases stayed unmatched. Germline CDR1 and CDR2: MNHNS and SASEGT. Here the CDR3 DNA reads TGTGCCAGCGGTCCCGGGACAGGGGCAGGGTCGTCTAATTCACCCCTCCACTTT. Residues: CASGPGTGAGSSNSPLHF.

At least ten counts were recorded for this clonotype. V usage is TRBV10-2 and J usage is TRBJ2-1; D might be TRBD1 (6 bases). V lost 4 bases to trimming and J lost 3 bases, with 13 bases between them. Germline V gives CDR1 WSHSY, CDR2 SAAADI. The CDR3 is 15 residues long. The CDR3 region has the DNA TGCGCCAGCAGTGCCTACAGGGCTATCTACAATGAGCAGTTCTTC. This encodes CASSAYRAIYNEQFF.

The chain has TRBV28 and TRBJ1-2, with D hard to call. Deletions cut 4 bases from V and 2 bases from J, with 5 bases between. The CDR3 has 12 residues. Germline CDR1 and CDR2: MDHEN and SYDVKM. CDR3 DNA: TGTGCCAGCAGTTCTATGAACTATGGCTACACCTTC. The encoded protein is CASSSMNYGYTF.

This clonotype was counted between two and nine times. The CDR3 here is CASSKRQDLHF. The CDR3 region has the DNA TGTGCCAGCAGTAAAAGACAGGACCTCCACTTT. The chain has TRBV28 and TRBJ1-6, with a weak D call TRBD1 (6 bases). The CDR3 has 11 amino acids. Germline V gene data show CDR1 as MDHEN and CDR2 as SYDVKM. The V gene lost 5 bases and the J gene lost 15 bases, with 11 bases spanning the gap.

This clonotype has a count of ten or more. The V and J genes are TRBV6-2 or TRBV6-3 and TRBJ1-4; D is possibly TRBD1 (6 bases). This CDR3 has 16 residues. Germline assignment: CDR1 MNHEY and CDR2 SVGEGT. The ends were cut back, 0 bases at V and 3 bases at J, with 11 bases in the middle. The CDR3 region is CASSYSTGTANEKLFF. CDR3 sequence (DNA): TGTGCCAGCAGTTACTCTACAGGGACGGCTAATGAAAAACTGTTTTTT.

Here the CDR3 reads CASSQGEDTEAFF. The CDR3 DNA sequence: TGTGCCAGCAGCCAAGGTGAGGACACTGAAGCTTTCTTT. V usage is TRBV3-1 and J usage is TRBJ1-1; no reliable D call. V lost 1 base to trimming and J lost 3 bases, with 6 bases between them. This CDR3 comprises 13 residues. In germline, CDR1 is LGHDT, CDR2 YNNKEL (reference sequence).

This chain uses TRBV27 with TRBJ1-4; 8 bases align to TRBD1. The V and J ends lost 5 bases and 8 bases, in that order; junction bases with no gene match: 13. In germline, CDR1 is MNHEY, CDR2 SMNVEV (reference sequence). The CDR3 is 16 amino acids. The CDR3 DNA is TGTGCCAGCAGTCCGGACAGGGCGCCGGGGGCGGAAAAACTGTTTTTT. Residues: CASSPDRAPGAEKLFF.